This T cell receptor beta chain was recovered during a study of T cell responses to AZD1222 COVID-19 vaccine. Germline V gene data show CDR1 as MNHNS and CDR2 as SASEGT. Trimming removed 3 bases at V and 8 bases at J, with 10 bases between. CDR3 size: 12 residues. Sequenced by immunoSEQ multiplex PCR; TCRdb stores in-frame clones only, minus some. In the table there are fewer than 200,000 clones, around 90% of which are singletons. This TCR was recovered from an adult in good health. Sequenced here: peripheral blood, sampled on day 0 of AZD1222 vaccination. The V gene is TRBV6-1, the J gene TRBJ1-2; no reliable D call. CDR3 bases: TGTGCCAGCAGTGAGCAGTCGCGCGGCTACACCTTC. It encodes CASSEQSRGYTF.